Presented here are 8 T cell receptor beta chains from one specimen sequenced in a study of blood T cell repertoires in COVID-19. Produced via immunoSEQ multiplex PCR; TCRdb's table is partial and in-frame only. This sample has about 97,000 clones, with around 84% found just once. Specimen: peripheral blood. The receptors stem from a man in his fifties or sixties with active or convalescent COVID-19.

The DNA of the CDR3 is TGCGCCAGCAGTGAGCTAGCGGGGGGATCAGATACGCAGTATTTT. This translates into CASSELAGGSDTQYF. The chain has TRBV10-2 and TRBJ2-3; 11 bases fit TRBD2. The CDR3 has 15 amino acids. Trimming at V came to 2 bases and at J to 4 bases, leaving 2 bases not matched to a gene. Germline values: CDR1 WSHSY, CDR2 SAAADI.

The gene calls are TRBV7-2 and TRBJ1-5; D not certain. The length of the CDR3 is 13 residues. Germline V gives CDR1 SGHTA, CDR2 FQGNSA. Deletions cut 5 bases from V and 5 bases from J, with 10 bases between. This CDR3 is CASSPGRDQPQHF. CDR3 in DNA: TGTGCCAGCAGCCCGGGGAGGGATCAGCCCCAGCATTTT.

The gene calls are TRBV21-1 and TRBJ1-4; TRBD1 is the table's D call and was not checked against the DNA. TRBV21-1 is a pseudogene segment. The CDR3 totals 16 residues. For the CDR3, the DNA is TGTGCCAGCAGCAAAGCGCGTGGGCTAACTAATGAAAAACTGTTTTTT. Translating it yields CASSKARGLTNEKLFF.

This chain joins TRBV7-2 and TRBJ2-3; the match to TRBD1 covers 7 bases. V trimming: 3 bases; J trimming: 1 base; junction bases outside the gene matches: 4. Germline CDR1 reads SGHTA; CDR2 reads FQGNSA. The length of the CDR3 is 15 residues. CDR3 in amino acids: CASSFLRGRTDTQYF. DNA for the CDR3: TGTGCCAGCAGCTTTTTAAGGGGGCGCACAGATACGCAGTATTTT.

This chain joins TRBV4-3 and TRBJ1-6; D remains ambiguous. Between the trimmed V and J ends, which lost 0 bases and 7 bases, there was a span of 10 bases. The CDR3 is 15 amino acids. Germline CDR1 and CDR2: LGHNA and YSLEER. DNA for the CDR3: TGCGCCAGCAGCCAAGACGTGGGCAACAATTCACCCCTCCACTTT. It translates to CASSQDVGNNSPLHF.

The rearrangement joins TRBV13 to TRBJ2-2; D is unclear. The V end was cut by 5 bases, the J end by 2 bases, with 9 bases between. There are 14 residues in the CDR3. Germline V lookup: CDR1 PRHDT, CDR2 FYEKMQ (reference sequence). The CDR3 bases are TGTGCCAGCAGCCATTCTAGAAACACCGGGGAGCTGTTTTTT. Protein sequence: CASSHSRNTGELFF.

The gene calls are TRBV5-4 and TRBJ2-3; the match to TRBD2 covers 9 bases. CDR3 size: 15 residues. V gave up 9 bases and J gave up 1 base; unmatched junction bases: 9. Germline V lookup: CDR1 SGHNT, CDR2 YYREEE (reference sequence). The CDR3 loop is CATTSAGGGTDTQYF. For the CDR3, the DNA is TGTGCCACCACCAGTGCGGGGGGGGGCACAGATACGCAGTATTTT.

CDR3 sequence: CASNKDRGGSPLHF. The CDR3 bases are TGTGCCAGCAACAAGGACAGGGGTGGATCACCCCTCCACTTT. This chain uses TRBV28 with TRBJ1-6, with 9 bases that match TRBD1. The CDR3 is 14 amino acids. The V and J ends lost 7 bases and 10 bases, in that order; junction bases with no gene match: 8. Per the germline V gene, CDR1 is MDHEN and CDR2 is SYDVKM.